This TCR beta chain was recovered during a study of blood T cell repertoires in COVID-19. Turning to the study itself: The cDNA or gDNA used as material had been derived from T cells, B-cell-depleted T cells, or PBMCs.

Authors' analysis steps: Estimation of nucleated cell counts was performed using reference gene primer amplification. TCRdb's copy holds only in-frame clones and misses some; the assay was immunoSEQ multiplex PCR. That table gives V, J and clone size, and the DNA gave D and trimming. The sample contains just over 300,000 clones, 86% of which appear only once. Donors in Cohort 3 who had recovered were those with two negative PCRs, healthcare professional clearance, or resolution of their symptoms. Germline V gene lookup returns CDR1 LGHNT and CDR2 FRNRAP. The CDR3 covers 12 residues. V was trimmed by 4 bases and J by 5 bases, leaving 8 bases between them.

The chain couples TRBV12-5 to TRBJ2-5; D ambiguous. Sequenced: PBMCs or T cells enriched from blood (not recorded which). The sequence was obtained from a man aged 30-40 years who had recovered from COVID-19. For the CDR3, the DNA is TGTGCTAGTGGTTCACTGGTGGAGACCCAGTACTTC. Protein sequence: CASGSLVETQYF.